This TCR beta chain came from a study of early T cells in non-severe SARS-CoV-2 infection. Study details: Chains were not paired, and sequencing was done on bulk RNA from unsorted whole blood. Whole-study results and caveats: Anti-spike CD8 responses were favored in VDJdb matching, and private and CD4 specificities were missed.

Trimming took off 5 bases at V and 2 bases at J, with 16 bases between the two ends. The germline V gene encodes CDR1 MNHEY and CDR2 SMNVEV (reference sequence). The CDR3 length is 16 residues. Note on this clonotype: Its antigen is currently unknown.

The library protocol tagged individual cDNA molecules with unique molecular identifiers. From the 5' RACE reads, TCRdb called clonotypes with MiXCR, one entry per CDR3 protein. This sample has tens of thousands of distinct CDR3 sequences, with 4.7% found just once. The sample was whole blood. The V gene is TRBV27, the J gene TRBJ1-5; D might be TRBD1 (6 bases). The clonotype was recovered from an adult who was a healthcare worker with PCR-confirmed SARS-CoV-2 infection or an uninfected control (not recorded which). In DNA form, the CDR3 reads TGTGCCAGCAGTCCGACAGGAGCCTGGGGCAATCAGCCCCAGCATTTT. Its translation: CASSPTGAWGNQPQHF.